The rows below give T cell receptor beta chains drawn from one sample of a study of identical twins. Via MiXCR, TCRdb re-called the 5' RACE reads, giving one row per CDR3 protein. This sample has about 470,000 distinct CDR3 sequences; roughly 24% occur once, and the top ten carry roughly 3%. The sample also formed part of further work on T cells expressing NK-cell markers.

The sample taken for sequencing was CD4+ T cells sorted from blood. These receptors originate from a woman aged 18-29 years in good health. The CDR3 runs from the conserved cysteine through the conserved F or W. Each record gives: D gene, J gene, clone size, V gene, CDR3 protein, CDR3 DNA. D genes are given only for firm matches. Only part of the rows carry a size: once, few, many, or a class if the clone is expanded.

-	TRBJ2-5	few	TRBV3-1	CASSQVPGSGGTQYF	TGTGCCAGCAGCCAAGTGCCGGGAAGTGGTGGGACCCAGTACTTC
-	TRBJ2-1	few	TRBV4-3	CASSQDLINEQFF	TGCGCCAGCAGCCAAGATTTAATCAATGAGCAGTTCTTC
-	TRBJ2-6	-	TRBV6-5	CASSLRDGGSGANVLTF	TGTGCCAGCAGTTTGCGGGACGGAGGGTCCGGGGCCAACGTCCTGACTTTC
-	TRBJ1-5	many	TRBV5-1	CASSLGGVGNQPQHF	TGCGCCAGCAGCCTAGGGGGGGTTGGCAATCAGCCCCAGCATTTT
-	TRBJ2-5	-	TRBV28	CASSFRLETQYF	TGTGCCAGCAGTTTCCGCCTTGAGACCCAGTACTTC
-	TRBJ2-2	many	TRBV12-3/TRBV12-4	CASRRSTGELFF	TGTGCCAGCAGGCGTAGCACCGGGGAGCTGTTTTTT
-	TRBJ2-3	many	TRBV24-1	CATSDGGSLDTQYF	TGTGCCACCAGTGATGGGGGCTCATTAGATACGCAGTATTTT
-	TRBJ2-5	-	TRBV15	CATSRDWGREDQETQYF	TGTGCCACCAGCAGAGATTGGGGCAGGGAGGACCAAGAGACCCAGTACTTC
-	TRBJ2-6	-	TRBV6-5	CASSYSIYSGANVLTF	TGTGCCAGCAGTTACTCGATCTACTCTGGGGCCAACGTCCTGACTTTC
-	TRBJ2-1	-	TRBV6-6	CASSVSVNEQFF	TGTGCCAGCAGTGTCTCGGTTAATGAGCAGTTCTTC
-	TRBJ2-1	many	TRBV24-1	CATSDSSNEQFF	TGTGCCACCAGTGATTCCTCCAATGAGCAGTTCTTC
-	TRBJ2-1	-	TRBV10-3	CAISEGGREQFF	TGTGCCATCAGTGAGGGTGGTCGGGAGCAGTTCTTC
-	TRBJ1-4	-	TRBV7-5	CISVPEPSKVKKLFF	-
TRBD1	TRBJ2-1	-	TRBV20-1	CSATGQGDSNEQFF	TGCAGTGCGACCGGACAGGGCGATAGCAATGAGCAGTTCTTC
-	TRBJ2-3	few	TRBV5-1	CASSVAHTDTQYF	TGCGCCAGCAGCGTTGCGCACACAGATACGCAGTATTTT
TRBD2	TRBJ2-1	-	TRBV7-9	CASSPSGTRSYNEQFF	TGTGCCAGCAGCCCAAGCGGGACGCGCTCCTACAATGAGCAGTTCTTC
TRBD2	TRBJ2-1	-	TRBV10-3	CAAGASGGNEQFF	TGTGCCGCGGGGGCCAGCGGGGGCAATGAGCAGTTCTTC
-	TRBJ2-7	-	TRBV21-1	CASSKDQFYEQYF	TGTGCCAGCAGCAAAGACCAGTTCTACGAGCAGTACTTC
TRBD2	TRBJ2-7	-	TRBV5-5	CASSLGGGSLSYEQYF	TGTGCCAGCAGCCTGGGGGGGGGGTCCCTCTCCTACGAGCAGTACTTC
-	TRBJ1-1	few	TRBV5-5	CASSLEVDTEAFF	TGTGCCAGCAGCTTGGAAGTCGACACTGAAGCTTTCTTT
TRBD1	TRBJ1-6	-	TRBV6-5	CASSYFIDRELHF	TGTGCCAGCAGTTACTTTATCGACAGGGAGCTCCACTTT
-	TRBJ2-6	few	TRBV12-3/TRBV12-4	CASSPQGVVGANVLTF	TGTGCCAGCAGTCCCCAGGGAGTGGTTGGGGCCAACGTCCTGACTTTC